The 26 T cell receptor beta chains presented below share a single source sample, sequenced in a study of blood T cell repertoires in COVID-19. Sequencing was performed with immunoSEQ multiplex PCR; in TCRdb, only in-frame clones are kept and a portion is missing. The data hold 45,000 to 50,000 clones, with approximately 87% observed a single time. Sequenced: peripheral blood. All receptors come from a human donor in a cohort sampled during active COVID-19.

The J gene is TRBJ1-2, the V gene TRBV19; no definite D call. Germline lookup yields CDR1 LNHDA and CDR2 SQIVND (reference sequence). The CDR3 runs 17 residues. The V end was cut by 1 base, the J end by 2 bases, with 17 bases between. The CDR3 region is CASSIVYDWAENYGYTF. The DNA for the CDR3 is TGTGCCAGTAGTATAGTGTACGATTGGGCCGAAAACTATGGCTACACCTTC.

The chain employs TRBV18 and TRBJ1-1; possibly TRBD1 for D (5 bases). The germline V gene encodes CDR1 KGHSH and CDR2 LQKENI. This CDR3 has 14 residues. The V end lost 10 bases, the J end lost 1 base, and 16 bases lay between the germline ends. The DNA for the CDR3 is TGTGCCACCATTCTGGTGGGGGGGAACACTGAAGCTTTCTTT. This codes for CATILVGGNTEAFF.

The chain links TRBV5-1 to TRBJ2-3, with 7 nucleotides matching TRBD2. The CDR3 has 16 amino acids. J was trimmed by 4 bases and V by 4 bases; bases with no gene match: 12. Germline loops: CDR1 SGHRS, CDR2 YFSETQ. This chain's CDR3 is CASSPSRGGRADTQYF. The CDR3, as DNA: TGCGCCAGCAGCCCCTCCCGCGGGGGAAGAGCAGATACGCAGTATTTT.

The chain combines TRBV7-2 with TRBJ2-7; TRBD2 agrees at 9 bases. The CDR3 length is 15 residues. The V and J ends lost 2 bases and 5 bases, in that order; junction bases with no gene match: 7. The germline gives CDR1 SGHTA, CDR2 FQGNSA. The CDR3 loop reads CASSLRRRGGHEQYF. The DNA of the CDR3 is TGTGCCAGCAGCTTAAGGCGGCGGGGGGGGCACGAGCAGTACTTC.

As concerns this clone: Other nucleotide sequences in the sample specify the same CDR3. The genes are TRBV12-3 or TRBV12-4 and TRBJ1-2; D not resolved. Trimming removed 6 bases from V and 2 bases from J, with 7 bases in between. The CDR3 contains 12 residues. DNA of the CDR3: TGTGCCAGCAGCTCCTCGAACTATGGCTACACCTTC. This translates into CASSSSNYGYTF.

The chain employs TRBV6-2 or TRBV6-3 and TRBJ1-3; tentatively, D is TRBD1 (5 bases). Germline CDR1 is MNHEY and CDR2 is SVGEGT. Trimming took off 2 bases at V and 1 base at J, with 9 bases between the two ends. The CDR3 contains 15 residues. DNA of the CDR3: TGTGCCAGCAGTTACATGGGGCAGTCTGGAAACACCATATATTTT. Its translation is CASSYMGQSGNTIYF.

The chain employs TRBV3-1 (or the pseudogene TRBV3-2) and TRBJ2-5, with a weak D call TRBD1 (6 bases). Deletions cut 3 bases from V and 1 base from J, with 12 bases between. This CDR3 has 15 amino acids. CDR1 and CDR2 from the germline V gene are LGHDT and YNNKEL (reference sequence). The CDR3 protein is CASSQILDSQETQYF. CDR3 nucleotide sequence: TGTGCCAGCAGCCAGATCTTGGACAGCCAAGAGACCCAGTACTTC.

The chain has TRBV6-1 and TRBJ1-6, with D perhaps matching TRBD1 (5 bases). The CDR3 is 18 amino acids. Germline loops: CDR1 MNHNS, CDR2 SASEGT. V gave up 8 bases and J gave up 0 bases, with 20 bases separating them. The CDR3, as DNA: TGTGCCAGCCGTGCCGGAGGTCAGGGAGGCTCCTATAATTCACCCCTCCACTTT. Translating gives CASRAGGQGGSYNSPLHF.

This rearrangement joins TRBV11-3 to TRBJ1-4; D unresolved. V was cut by 3 bases and J by 12 bases, with 14 bases left in between. The length of the CDR3 is 13 residues. Germline V CDR1 and CDR2: SGHNT, YENEEA. Here the CDR3 DNA reads TGTGCCAGCAGCTTCGAACCGGCGGGTGAACTGTTTTTT. Translation: CASSFEPAGELFF.

This chain links TRBV18 with TRBJ2-7; D gene ambiguous. CDR1 and CDR2 (germline): KGHSH, LQKENI. The CDR3 is 14 amino acids. V gave up 3 bases and J gave up 3 bases, with 12 bases separating them. The CDR3 region has the DNA TGTGCCAGCTCACCGCCCTCCACAAACTACGAGCAGTACTTC. It specifies CASSPPSTNYEQYF.

The chain couples TRBV6-6 to TRBJ1-6; 9 bases map to TRBD1. Trimming at V came to 7 bases and at J to 14 bases, leaving 15 bases not matched to a gene. This CDR3 has 15 residues. Germline V gives CDR1 MNHNY, CDR2 SVGAGI (reference sequence). The CDR3 DNA follows: TGTGCCAGCAACCAACCGGGACAGGGAATGGAAACCCTCCACTTT. Translating gives CASNQPGQGMETLHF.

The V and J genes are TRBV28 and TRBJ1-2; TRBD1 might be the D (5 bases). V shed 2 bases and J shed 4 bases, with 5 bases lying between them. The germline V gene encodes CDR1 MDHEN and CDR2 SYDVKM. There are 12 residues in the CDR3. The CDR3: CASSLTGYGYTF. CDR3 DNA sequence: TGTGCCAGCAGTTTAACAGGCTATGGCTACACCTTC.

The chain combines TRBV6-5 with TRBJ1-6, with TRBD1 identical over 7 bases. J gave up 9 bases and V 7 bases, and 9 bases lay outside the gene matches. Germline lookup yields CDR1 MNHEY and CDR2 SVGAGI. CDR3 size: 14 residues. The CDR3 protein is CASTAQGGASPLHF. CDR3 sequence (DNA): TGTGCCAGCACGGCCCAAGGGGGCGCTTCACCCCTCCACTTT.

The gene calls are TRBV5-3 and TRBJ2-2, with D possibly being TRBD2 (6 bases). TRBV5-3 is identified as an open reading frame with a role that is uncertain. Trimming stripped 2 bases from V and 0 bases from J, with 14 bases between. The CDR3 length is 17 residues. DNA of the CDR3: TGTGCCAGAAGCTTATCGCGCGGGGACGCGAACACCGGGGAGCTGTTTTTT. The encoded protein is CARSLSRGDANTGELFF.

V gene TRBV19 combines with J gene TRBJ2-7, with 7 positions matching TRBD1. Germline V CDR1 and CDR2: LNHDA, SQIVND (reference sequence). This CDR3 has 14 residues. Trimming at V came to 4 bases and at J to 7 bases, leaving 10 bases not matched to a gene. Written as DNA, the CDR3 is TGTGCCAGTAGTAGACAGACAGGGCCCGGAGAGCAGTACTTC. The encoded protein is CASSRQTGPGEQYF.

This clone was observed a handful of times. The chain's CDR3 is CASSAPGQGTGELFF. The CDR3 DNA follows: TGTGCCAGCAGCGCACCGGGACAGGGGACCGGGGAGCTGTTTTTT. V gene TRBV7-9 combines with J gene TRBJ2-2; 10 positions agree with TRBD1. This CDR3 has 15 amino acids. The germline V gene encodes CDR1 SEHNR and CDR2 FQNEAQ (reference sequence). Trimming removed 5 bases from V and 5 bases from J; junction bases left unmatched: 5.

The chain carries TRBV12-3 or TRBV12-4 and TRBJ1-6; a weak D match, TRBD1 (5 bases). The CDR3 sequence is 13 residues long. Trimming removed 8 bases at V and 7 bases at J, with 12 bases between. CDR3 coding DNA: TGTGCCAGCGATACAGGAGGGAATTCACCCCTCCACTTT. Translated: CASDTGGNSPLHF.

This chain links TRBV6-5 with TRBJ2-2, with 7 nucleotides matching TRBD2. The germline gives CDR1 MNHEY, CDR2 SVGAGI. J was trimmed by 5 bases and V by 7 bases; bases with no gene match: 4. The CDR3 has 13 amino acids. CDR3 coding DNA: TGTGCCAGCACCTGGGGGGGGACCGGGGAGCTGTTTTTT. It specifies CASTWGGTGELFF.

This clone was found a few times. This chain links TRBV6-6 with TRBJ2-1; TRBD2 aligns across 14 bases. Trimming removed 6 bases from V and 8 bases from J; junction bases left unmatched: 6. The germline gives CDR1 MNHNY, CDR2 SVGAGI (reference sequence). The CDR3 sequence is 15 residues long. CDR3 coding DNA: TGTGCCAGCAGCTCGGGACTAGCGGGGGTGGATGAGCAGTTCTTC. The encoded protein is CASSSGLAGVDEQFF.

As concerns this clone: At one end, the junction sequence differs from germline, possibly due to a read error. The V call is TRBV6-4, the J call TRBJ2-2; D may be TRBD2 (5 bases). Germline CDR1 is MRHNA and CDR2 is SNTAGT. CDR3 length: 12 residues. The DNA for the CDR3 is TGTGCCAGCAGCTCGAGGGCCGGAGAGCTGTTTTTT. This codes for CASSSRAGELFF.

The chain couples TRBV19 to TRBJ2-3; TRBD2 aligns across 16 bases. The CDR3 spans 17 residues. The junction had 3 bases not matched to a gene; V was cut back by 4 bases and J by 2 bases. Germline V CDR1 and CDR2: LNHDA, SQIVND (reference sequence). The CDR3 region is CASSKGLAGGLTDTQYF. CDR3 nucleotide sequence: TGTGCCAGTAGTAAGGGACTAGCGGGGGGGCTCACAGATACGCAGTATTTT.

The V and J genes are TRBV2 and TRBJ2-5; 10 bases are shared with TRBD2. The CDR3 has 16 amino acids. Germline V lookup: CDR1 SNHLY, CDR2 FYNNEI. V dropped 3 bases and J dropped 4; count of bases not matched to a gene: 8. For the CDR3, the DNA is TGTGCCAGCAGTGAGCAGCGGGGGGGCCGGGGAGAGACCCAGTACTTC. Encoded protein: CASSEQRGGRGETQYF.

CDR3: CASSYSSTGRAGELFF. In DNA form, the CDR3 reads TGTGCCAGCAGTTACTCGAGTACAGGGCGGGCCGGGGAGCTGTTTTTT. The chain is built from TRBV6-5 and TRBJ2-2; TRBD1 might be the D (6 bases). V was shortened by 0 bases and J by 6 bases, with 14 bases between the two germline ends. Germline V gene data show CDR1 as MNHEY and CDR2 as SVGAGI. This CDR3 has 16 residues.

This clone was seen a single time. V usage is TRBV7-3 and J usage is TRBJ2-2, with D perhaps matching TRBD1 (5 bases). Trimming removed 3 bases from V and 0 bases from J, with 11 bases in between. The CDR3 loop spans 16 amino acids. Germline V gene lookup returns CDR1 SGHTA and CDR2 FQGTGA. The CDR3 loop reads CASSLSGPSNTGELFF. The CDR3 DNA reads as TGTGCCAGCAGCTTGTCAGGGCCCTCGAACACCGGGGAGCTGTTTTTT.

V is TRBV19 and J is TRBJ2-3, with D unclear. CDR3 length: 11 amino acids. Germline values: CDR1 LNHDA, CDR2 SQIVND (reference sequence). V was trimmed by 4 bases and J by 5 bases, leaving 4 bases between them. The CDR3 reads CASSSLDTQYF. CDR3 DNA: TGTGCCAGTAGTAGTCTAGATACGCAGTATTTT. The variable domain in full, with the rest retrieved from reference TRBV19 and TRBJ2-3, is DGGITQSPKYLFRKEGQNVTLSCEQNLNHDAMYWYRQDPGQGLRLIYYSQIVNDFQKGDIAEGYSVSREKKESFPLTVTSAQKNPTAFYLCASSSLDTQYFGPGTRLTVL.

The rearrangement links TRBV12-3 or TRBV12-4 to TRBJ1-2; 8 bases fit TRBD1. V trimming: 5 bases; J trimming: 8 bases; junction bases outside the gene matches: 4. The CDR3 loop spans 12 amino acids. The CDR3 region is CASSQGAVGYTF. The CDR3 DNA sequence: TGTGCCAGCAGTCAGGGGGCGGTGGGCTACACCTTC.